The rows below give T cell receptor beta chains drawn from one sample of a study of T-cell memory formation after mild COVID-19. MiXCR was run by TCRdb on the 5' RACE reads, yielding one entry per CDR3 protein. The data show roughly 600,000 distinct CDR3 sequences, about a sixth seen once. The sample comprised PBMCs or a T cell subset sorted from them (not recorded which). The receptors stem from an adult woman who had mild COVID-19 (a few samples of this study predate the infection). Cell type and time point are not known. CDR3s include the opening cysteine and the closing phenylalanine or tryptophan. D genes are given only for firm matches. Not every row has a clone size; where given, it reads once, few, many or a size class.

J: TRBJ2-2; size: few; V: TRBV12-3/TRBV12-4; D: .; DNA: TGTGCCAGCAGTTTCGGACTCGGGGAGCTGTTTTTT; CDR3: CASSFGLGELFF
J: TRBJ2-7; size: .; V: TRBV10-3; D: .; DNA: TGTGCCATCAGTGACAGGAGGTACGAGCAGTACTTC; CDR3: CAISDRRYEQYF
J: TRBJ2-3; size: few; V: TRBV29-1; D: .; DNA: TGCAGCGGTTCCGGGACATTCGGCACAGATACGCAGTATTTT; CDR3: CSGSGTFGTDTQYF
J: TRBJ1-1; size: .; V: TRBV12-3/TRBV12-4; D: TRBD1; DNA: TGTGCCAGCAGTTCCGACAGGGGGAAGAACACTGAAGCTTTCTTT; CDR3: CASSSDRGKNTEAFF
J: TRBJ2-7; size: once; V: TRBV18; D: TRBD2; DNA: TGTGCCAGCTCAGCGGAACTAGCGGGGGCCGGGGAGCAGTACTTC; CDR3: CASSAELAGAGEQYF
J: TRBJ2-1; size: .; V: TRBV24-1; D: TRBD2; DNA: TGTGCCACCAGTGATCCAGGGACTAGCGGGAGAGTCTACAATGAGCAGTTCTTC; CDR3: CATSDPGTSGRVYNEQFF
J: TRBJ2-3; size: .; V: TRBV20-1; D: .; DNA: TGCAGTGCTCCAGAGGGCGTATATGGAAACCGAGATACGCAGTATTTT; CDR3: CSAPEGVYGNRDTQYF
J: TRBJ2-1; size: many; V: TRBV2; D: TRBD2; DNA: TGTGCCAGCAGTGTCTCACTAGCGGGATACAATGAGCAGTTCTTC; CDR3: CASSVSLAGYNEQFF
J: TRBJ2-5; size: few; V: TRBV24-1; D: TRBD1; DNA: TGTGCCACCAGTGATTTGTCCGGACAGGGGCAAGAGACCCAGTACTTC; CDR3: CATSDLSGQGQETQYF
J: TRBJ2-2; size: many; V: TRBV30; D: TRBD1; DNA: TGTGCCTGGAGTGTTCCGGGGACAGACACCGGGGAGCTGTTTTTT; CDR3: CAWSVPGTDTGELFF
J: TRBJ2-7; size: .; V: TRBV27; D: TRBD2; DNA: TGTGCCAGCAGTTTATCCAGGGGACTAGCGGCGGAATACGAGCAGTACTTC; CDR3: CASSLSRGLAAEYEQYF
J: TRBJ2-1; size: few; V: TRBV24-1; D: .; DNA: TGTGCCACCAAGGGCCGCTCCGGGCAGTTCTTC; CDR3: CATKGRSGQFF
J: TRBJ2-2; size: few; V: TRBV15; D: .; DNA: TGTGCCACCAGCAGGGACTACCCGAACACCGGGGAGCTGTTTTTT; CDR3: CATSRDYPNTGELFF
J: TRBJ1-4; size: .; V: TRBV4-3; D: .; DNA: TGCGCCAGCAGCCAAGAACCCGGCCACGGTTGGGAAAAACTGTTTTTT; CDR3: CASSQEPGHGWEKLFF
J: TRBJ2-1; size: many; V: TRBV3-1; D: TRBD2; DNA: TGTGCCAGCAGCCAATCATCCCCTAGCGGGACGAATGAGCAGTTCTTC; CDR3: CASSQSSPSGTNEQFF
J: TRBJ2-7; size: .; V: TRBV7-2; D: .; DNA: TGTGCCAGCAGCCAAACCCCCCTTGTACGGAGCTACGAGCAGTACTTC; CDR3: CASSQTPLVRSYEQYF
J: TRBJ2-1; size: .; V: TRBV4-3; D: .; DNA: TGCGCCAGCAGCCACCGGGTCGGAGCAAATGAGCAGTTCTTC; CDR3: CASSHRVGANEQFF
J: TRBJ2-5; size: few; V: TRBV12-3/TRBV12-4; D: .; DNA: TGTGCCAGCAGTTTAGTTAGGTTGGCTAGGGGGGAGACCCAGTACTTC; CDR3: CASSLVRLARGETQYF